This T cell receptor (beta chain) was profiled in a study of blood T cell repertoires in COVID-19. Study context: COVID-19 samples, acute and convalescent, were from the United States, Italy and Spain. The cDNA or gDNA used as material had been derived from T cells, B-cell-depleted T cells, or PBMCs.

Source study methods: Amplification of reference gene primers provided the estimated nucleated cell counts. Assay: immunoSEQ multiplex PCR; the TCRdb copy retains only in-frame clones and omits some. The V and J calls and clone size are taken from that table; D and trimming were inferred from the DNA. The profile shows about 190,000 clones, roughly four fifths of them singletons. The V end was cut by 6 bases, the J end by 0 bases, with 14 bases between. Germline-derived CDR1 and CDR2 are MNHEY and SMNVEV (reference sequence). CDR3 size: 16 residues. This receptor was identified in a woman in her 70s with active or convalescent COVID-19. The chain carries TRBV27 and TRBJ1-4, with unresolved D. What was sequenced was peripheral blood. DNA for the CDR3: TGTGCCAGCAGCCCCTGGCAGTTTGCAACTAATGAAAAACTGTTTTTT. This codes for CASSPWQFATNEKLFF.